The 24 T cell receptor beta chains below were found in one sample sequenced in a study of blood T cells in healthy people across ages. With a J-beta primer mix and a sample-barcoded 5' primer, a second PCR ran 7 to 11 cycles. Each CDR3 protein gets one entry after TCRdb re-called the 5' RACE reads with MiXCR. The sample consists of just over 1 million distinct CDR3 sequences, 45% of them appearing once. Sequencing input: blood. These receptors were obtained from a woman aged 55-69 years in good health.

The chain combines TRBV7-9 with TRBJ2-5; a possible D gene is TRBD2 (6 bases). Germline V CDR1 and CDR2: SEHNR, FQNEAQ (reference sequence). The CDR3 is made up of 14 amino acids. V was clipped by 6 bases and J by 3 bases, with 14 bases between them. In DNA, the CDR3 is TGTGCCAGCAGTTACCCGGGACTTAAAGAGACCCAGTACTTC. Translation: CASSYPGLKETQYF.

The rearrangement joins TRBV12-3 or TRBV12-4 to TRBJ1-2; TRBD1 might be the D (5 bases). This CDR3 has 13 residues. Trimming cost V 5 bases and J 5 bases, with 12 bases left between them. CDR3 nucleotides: TGTGCCAGCAGTCCGGTACAGGCATATGGCTACACCTTC. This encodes CASSPVQAYGYTF.

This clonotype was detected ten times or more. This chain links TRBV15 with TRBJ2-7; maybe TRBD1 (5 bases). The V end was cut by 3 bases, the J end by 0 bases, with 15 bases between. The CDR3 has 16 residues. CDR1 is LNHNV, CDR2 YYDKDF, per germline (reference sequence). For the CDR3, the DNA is TGTGCCACCAGCAGTTTGGCAGGGATCGACTCCTACGAGCAGTACTTC. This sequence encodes CATSSLAGIDSYEQYF.

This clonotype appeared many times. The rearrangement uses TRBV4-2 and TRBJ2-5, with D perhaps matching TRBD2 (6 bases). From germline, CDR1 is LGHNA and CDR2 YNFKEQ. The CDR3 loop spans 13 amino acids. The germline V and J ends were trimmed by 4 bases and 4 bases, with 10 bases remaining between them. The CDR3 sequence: CASSLKGGETQYF. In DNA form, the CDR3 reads TGTGCCAGCAGCCTCAAGGGAGGAGAGACCCAGTACTTC.

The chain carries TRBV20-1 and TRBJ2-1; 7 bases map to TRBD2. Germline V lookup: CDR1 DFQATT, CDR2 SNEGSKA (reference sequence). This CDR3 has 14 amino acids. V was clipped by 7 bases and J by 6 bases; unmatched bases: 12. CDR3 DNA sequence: TGCAGTGTACGGACACGGGAGGTAGGCAATGAGCAGTTCTTC. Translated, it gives CSVRTREVGNEQFF.

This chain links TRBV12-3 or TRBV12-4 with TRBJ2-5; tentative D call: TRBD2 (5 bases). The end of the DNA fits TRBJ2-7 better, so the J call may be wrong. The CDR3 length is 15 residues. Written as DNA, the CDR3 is TGTGCCAGCACTCGGGCGGCGGGCACCGCCTACGAGCAGTACTTC. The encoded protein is CASTRAAGTAYEQYF.

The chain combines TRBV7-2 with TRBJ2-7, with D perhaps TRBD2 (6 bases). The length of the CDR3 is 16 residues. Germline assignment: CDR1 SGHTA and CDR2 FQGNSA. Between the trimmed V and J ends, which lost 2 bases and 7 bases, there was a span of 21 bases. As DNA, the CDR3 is TGTGCCAGCAGCTTAAACGGTGGAACGGGAGTAGAGGAGCAGTACTTC. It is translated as CASSLNGGTGVEEQYF.

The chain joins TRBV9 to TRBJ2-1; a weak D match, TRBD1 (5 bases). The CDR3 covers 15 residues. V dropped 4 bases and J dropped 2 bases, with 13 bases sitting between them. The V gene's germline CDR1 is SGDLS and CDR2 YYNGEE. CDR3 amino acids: CASSRTPPTYNEQFF. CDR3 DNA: TGTGCCAGCAGCCGGACACCTCCGACCTACAATGAGCAGTTCTTC.

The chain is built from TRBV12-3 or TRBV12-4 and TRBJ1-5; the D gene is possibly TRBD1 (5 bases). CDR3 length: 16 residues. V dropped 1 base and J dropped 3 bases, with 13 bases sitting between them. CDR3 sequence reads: CASSLGQGTFNQPQHF. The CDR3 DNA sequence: TGTGCCAGCAGTTTAGGGCAGGGTACGTTCAATCAGCCCCAGCATTTT.

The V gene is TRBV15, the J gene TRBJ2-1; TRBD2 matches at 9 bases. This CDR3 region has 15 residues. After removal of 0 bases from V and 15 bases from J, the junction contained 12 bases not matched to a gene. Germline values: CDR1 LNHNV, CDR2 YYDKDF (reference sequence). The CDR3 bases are TGTGCCACCAGCAGAGATAGGCTAGCGGGGACGGTGAGGTTCTTC. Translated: CATSRDRLAGTVRFF.

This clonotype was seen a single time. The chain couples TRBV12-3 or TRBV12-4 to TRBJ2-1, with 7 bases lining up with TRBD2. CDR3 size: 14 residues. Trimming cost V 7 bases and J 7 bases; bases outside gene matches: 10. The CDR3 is CASKDLRGRNEQFF. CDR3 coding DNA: TGTGCCAGCAAGGACCTGCGGGGGAGGAATGAGCAGTTCTTC.

CDR3 in DNA: TGCGCCAGCAGCGGCGCGGGGGGGGACACTGAAGCTTTCTTT. As protein: CASSGAGGDTEAFF. The J gene is TRBJ1-1, the V gene TRBV5-1; D may be TRBD1 (5 bases). Germline-derived CDR1 and CDR2 are SGHRS and YFSETQ. This CDR3 contains 14 residues. V lost 4 bases to trimming and J lost 3 bases, with 13 bases between them.

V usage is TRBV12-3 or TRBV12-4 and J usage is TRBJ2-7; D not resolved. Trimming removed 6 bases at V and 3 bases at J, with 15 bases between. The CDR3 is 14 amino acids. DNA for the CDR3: TGTGCCAGCAGCCGAGAGTCTGCCCTCTACGAGCAGTACTTC. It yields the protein CASSRESALYEQYF.

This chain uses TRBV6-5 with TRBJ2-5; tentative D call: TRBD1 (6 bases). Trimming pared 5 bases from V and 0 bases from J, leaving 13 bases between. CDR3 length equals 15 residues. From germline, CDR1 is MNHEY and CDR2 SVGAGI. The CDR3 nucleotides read TGTGCCAGCAGTAATCAGGGGCCCAACCAAGAGACCCAGTACTTC. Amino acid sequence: CASSNQGPNQETQYF.

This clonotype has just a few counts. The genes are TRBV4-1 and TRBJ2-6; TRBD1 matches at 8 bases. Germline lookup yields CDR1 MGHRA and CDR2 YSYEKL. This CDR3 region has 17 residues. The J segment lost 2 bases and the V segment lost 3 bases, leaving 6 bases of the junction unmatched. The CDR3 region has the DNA TGCGCCAGCAGCCAGGGCCAGGGGGCCCCTGGGGCCAACGTCCTGACTTTC. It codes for CASSQGQGAPGANVLTF.

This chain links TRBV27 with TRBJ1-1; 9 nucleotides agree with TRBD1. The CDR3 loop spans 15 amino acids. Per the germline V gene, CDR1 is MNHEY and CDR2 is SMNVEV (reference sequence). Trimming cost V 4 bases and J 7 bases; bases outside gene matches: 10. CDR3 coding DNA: TGTGCCAGCAGTTCACCGGACAGGGGATTGAGTGAAGCTTTCTTT. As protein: CASSSPDRGLSEAFF.

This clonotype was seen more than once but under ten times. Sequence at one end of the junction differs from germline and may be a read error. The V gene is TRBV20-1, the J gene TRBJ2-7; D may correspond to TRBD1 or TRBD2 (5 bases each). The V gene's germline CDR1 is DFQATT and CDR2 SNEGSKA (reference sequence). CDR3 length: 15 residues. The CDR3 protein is CSARDPGTIAYEQYF. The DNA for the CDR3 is TGTAGTGCTAGGGATCCCGGGACCATTGCCTACGAGCAGTACTTC.

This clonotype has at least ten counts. The CDR3 coding sequence is TGTGCCAGCAGCAAGACCGGGACTAGCGGGAGCTGGGATACGCAGTATTTT. This sequence encodes CASSKTGTSGSWDTQYF. The chain carries TRBV28 and TRBJ2-3; TRBD2 agrees at 14 bases. The CDR3 extends over 17 amino acids. The germline CDR1 and CDR2 sequences are MDHEN and SYDVKM. V lost 6 bases to trimming and J lost 6 bases; unmatched junction nucleotides: 11. Using reference TRBV28 and TRBJ2-3 for the parts outside the CDR3, the full variable domain is DVKVTQSSRYLVKRTGEKVFLECVQDMDHENMFWYRQDPGLGLRLIYFSYDVKMKEKGDIPEGYSVSREKKERFSLILESASTNQTSMYLCASSKTGTSGSWDTQYFGPGTRLTVL.

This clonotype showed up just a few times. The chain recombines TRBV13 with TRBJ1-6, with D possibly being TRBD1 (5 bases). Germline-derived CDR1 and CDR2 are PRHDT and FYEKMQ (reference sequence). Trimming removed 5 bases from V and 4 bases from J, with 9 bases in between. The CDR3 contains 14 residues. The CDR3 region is CASSETAYNSPLHF. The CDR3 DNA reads TGTGCCAGCAGCGAGACAGCTTATAATTCACCCCTCCACTTT.

The CDR3 sequence: CASSYGQGGGYGYTF. DNA of the CDR3: TGTGCCAGCAGTTACGGACAGGGAGGGGGATATGGCTACACCTTC. This chain links TRBV6-5 with TRBJ1-2, with TRBD1 matching over 8 bases. CDR3 size: 15 residues. The germline gives CDR1 MNHEY, CDR2 SVGAGI. The ends lost 2 bases at V and 5 bases at J; junction bases unmatched: 7.

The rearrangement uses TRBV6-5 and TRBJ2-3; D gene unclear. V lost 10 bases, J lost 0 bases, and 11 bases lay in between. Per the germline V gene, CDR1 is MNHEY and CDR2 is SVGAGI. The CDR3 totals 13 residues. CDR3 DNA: TGTGCCACCACGCCGGACAGCACAGATACGCAGTATTTT. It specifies CATTPDSTDTQYF.

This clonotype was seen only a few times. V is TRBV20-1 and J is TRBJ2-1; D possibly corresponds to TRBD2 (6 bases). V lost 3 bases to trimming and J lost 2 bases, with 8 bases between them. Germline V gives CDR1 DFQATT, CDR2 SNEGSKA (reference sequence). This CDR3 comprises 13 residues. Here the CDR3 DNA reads TGCAGTGCTAGCGGCGGGACCTACAATGAGCAGTTCTTC. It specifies CSASGGTYNEQFF.

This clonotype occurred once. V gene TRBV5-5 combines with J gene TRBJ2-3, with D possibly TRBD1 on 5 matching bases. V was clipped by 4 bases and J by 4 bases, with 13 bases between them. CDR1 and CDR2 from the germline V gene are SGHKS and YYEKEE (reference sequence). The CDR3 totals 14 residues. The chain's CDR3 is CASSPETASDTQYF. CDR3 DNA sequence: TGTGCCAGCAGCCCCGAGACAGCTTCAGATACGCAGTATTTT.

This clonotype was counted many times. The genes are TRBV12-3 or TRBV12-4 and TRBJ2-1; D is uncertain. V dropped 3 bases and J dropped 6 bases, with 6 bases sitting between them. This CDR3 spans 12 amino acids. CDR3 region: CASSLGFNEQFF. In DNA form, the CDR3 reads TGTGCCAGCAGTTTGGGGTTCAATGAGCAGTTCTTC.